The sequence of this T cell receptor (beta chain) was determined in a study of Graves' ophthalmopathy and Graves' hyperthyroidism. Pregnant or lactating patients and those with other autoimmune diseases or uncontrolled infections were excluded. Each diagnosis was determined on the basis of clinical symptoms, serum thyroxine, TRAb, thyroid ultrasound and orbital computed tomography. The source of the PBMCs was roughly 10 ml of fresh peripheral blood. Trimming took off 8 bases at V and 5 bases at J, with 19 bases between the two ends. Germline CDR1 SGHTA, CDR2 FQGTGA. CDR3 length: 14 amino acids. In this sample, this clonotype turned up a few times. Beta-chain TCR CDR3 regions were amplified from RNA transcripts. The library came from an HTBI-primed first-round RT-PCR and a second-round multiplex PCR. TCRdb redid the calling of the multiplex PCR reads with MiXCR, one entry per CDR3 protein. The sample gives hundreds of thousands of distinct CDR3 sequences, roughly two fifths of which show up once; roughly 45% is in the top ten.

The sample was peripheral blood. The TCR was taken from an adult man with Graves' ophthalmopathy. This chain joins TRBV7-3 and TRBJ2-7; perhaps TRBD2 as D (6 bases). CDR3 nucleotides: TGTGCCAGCTACTCCCTGGAGTCGGGGGACGAGCAGTACTTC. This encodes CASYSLESGDEQYF.